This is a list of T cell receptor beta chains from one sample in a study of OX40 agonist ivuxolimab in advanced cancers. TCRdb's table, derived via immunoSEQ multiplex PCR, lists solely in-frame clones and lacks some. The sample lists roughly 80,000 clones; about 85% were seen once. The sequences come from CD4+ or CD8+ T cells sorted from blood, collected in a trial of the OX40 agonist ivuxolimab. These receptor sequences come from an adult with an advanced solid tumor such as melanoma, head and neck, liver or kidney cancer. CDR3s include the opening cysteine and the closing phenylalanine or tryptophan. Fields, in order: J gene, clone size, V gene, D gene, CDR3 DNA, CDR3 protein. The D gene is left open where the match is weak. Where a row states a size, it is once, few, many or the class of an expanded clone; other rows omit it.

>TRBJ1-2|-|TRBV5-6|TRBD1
TGTGCCAGCAGGTTCGGGACAGGTTATGGCTACACCTTC
CASRFGTGYGYTF
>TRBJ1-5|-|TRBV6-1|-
TGTGCCAGCAGTGAAGCTTTGGGGCCCCAGCATTTT
CASSEALGPQHF
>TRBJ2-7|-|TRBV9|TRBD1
TGTGCCAGCAGCCCCGGGACAGGGGGTGAATCGAACTACGAGCAGTACTTC
CASSPGTGGESNYEQYF
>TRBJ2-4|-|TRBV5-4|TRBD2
TGTGCCAGCAGCCTGGGACTAGCGACAGCCAAAAACATTCAGTACTTC
CASSLGLATAKNIQYF
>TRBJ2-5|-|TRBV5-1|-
TGCGCCAGCAGCTTGGGACAACCTGGGGAGACCCAGTACTTC
CASSLGQPGETQYF
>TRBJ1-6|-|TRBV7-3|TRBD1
TGTGCCAGCAGCTTCTCAGGGGGGAATTCACCCCTCCACTTT
CASSFSGGNSPLHF
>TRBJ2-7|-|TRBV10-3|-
TGTGCCATCAGTGAGTCGGGTGGGGCAACCTACGAGCAGTACTTC
CAISESGGATYEQYF
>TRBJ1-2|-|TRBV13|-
TGTGCCAGCAGCCCCGACAGGCGTAGTAACTATGGCTACACCTTC
CASSPDRRSNYGYTF
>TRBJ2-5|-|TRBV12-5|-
TGTGCTAGTGGGTCAACCAGGGCGGGGAAAACAGAGACCCAGTACTTC
CASGSTRAGKTETQYF
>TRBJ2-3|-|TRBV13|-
TGTGCCAGCAGCTTAGATCGGGCAGGGGGGTTTGATACGCAGTATTTT
CASSLDRAGGFDTQYF
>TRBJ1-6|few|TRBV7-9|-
TGTGCCAGCAGCTTAGGCTGGGAAGATTCACCCCTCCACTTT
CASSLGWEDSPLHF
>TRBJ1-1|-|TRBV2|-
TGTGCCAGCAGGCCCGGCAGGGGAGCGAACACTGAAGCTTTCTTT
CASRPGRGANTEAFF
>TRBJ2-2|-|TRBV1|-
TGCACCAGCAGCCAAGCGGACGGGGCGAACACCGGGGAGCTGTTTTTT
CTSSQADGANTGELFF
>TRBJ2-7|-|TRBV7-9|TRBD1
TGTGCCAGCAGCCGGACAGGCCTCAGTGGGGAGCAGTACTTC
CASSRTGLSGEQYF
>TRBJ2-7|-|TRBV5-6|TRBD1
TGTGCCAGCAGCAAACTGACAGGGCCCTACGAGCAGTACTTC
CASSKLTGPYEQYF
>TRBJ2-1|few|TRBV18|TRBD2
TGTGCCAGCTCACCCGGGCGACTAGCGGGGGTTCACAATGAGCAGTTCTTC
CASSPGRLAGVHNEQFF
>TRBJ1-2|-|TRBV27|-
TGTGCCAGCAGTCCAATACAGTACTATGGCTACACCTTC
CASSPIQYYGYTF
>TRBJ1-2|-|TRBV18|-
TGTGCCAGCTCACCGAATGCCCAGGAGGGTGGCTACACCTTC
CASSPNAQEGGYTF
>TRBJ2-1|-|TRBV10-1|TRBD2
TGCGCCAGCAGTGAGTCTGCGGGGGGCAGATACAATGAGCAGTTCTTC
CASSESAGGRYNEQFF
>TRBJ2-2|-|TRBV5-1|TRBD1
TGCGCCAGCAGCTTGGTCCCAACAGGGGTGAGCACCGGGGAGCTGTTTTTT
CASSLVPTGVSTGELFF
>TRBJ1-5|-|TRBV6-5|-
TGTGCCAGCAGGCAATACTCAGGGAATCAGCCCCAGCATTTT
CASRQYSGNQPQHF
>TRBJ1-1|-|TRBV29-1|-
TGCAGCGTTGAACTGACAGTTCAGGGGACTGAAGCTTTCTTT
CSVELTVQGTEAFF
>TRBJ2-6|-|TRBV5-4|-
TGTGCCAGCAGCGGGGGACTCACAACCCGGGCCAACGTCCTGACTTTC
CASSGGLTTRANVLTF
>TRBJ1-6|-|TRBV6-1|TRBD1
TGTGCCAGCAGTGAGTTAGGGGGCGCGTATTCACCCCTCCACTTT
CASSELGGAYSPLHF
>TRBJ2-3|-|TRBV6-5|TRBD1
TGTGCCAGCAGTTACCTAGGGACAGGTCGCGCAGATACGCAGTATTTT
CASSYLGTGRADTQYF
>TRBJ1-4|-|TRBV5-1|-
TGCGCCAGCACCCCCGGGGGAACTAATGAAAAACTGTTTTTT
CASTPGGTNEKLFF
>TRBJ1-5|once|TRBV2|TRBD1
TGTGCCAGCAGTACACGGACAGGAGATCAGCCCCAGCATTTT
CASSTRTGDQPQHF
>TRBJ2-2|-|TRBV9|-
TGTGCCAGCAGCTTGTCCAGGAACACCGGGGAGCTGTTTTTT
CASSLSRNTGELFF
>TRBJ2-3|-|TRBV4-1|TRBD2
TGCGCCAGCAGCCAAGCTCGGGGGGGAAGCGATACGCAGTATTTT
CASSQARGGSDTQYF
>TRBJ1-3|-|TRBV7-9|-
TGTGCCAGCAGCTTACGACAAAACTCTGGAAACACCATATATTTT
CASSLRQNSGNTIYF
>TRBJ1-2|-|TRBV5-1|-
TGCGCCAGCAGCTTGTCGGGGGCTCGGGATGGCTACACCTTC
CASSLSGARDGYTF
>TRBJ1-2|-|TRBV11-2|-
TGTGCCAGCAGCTTAGATCTTGGGACGAGGATCTATGGCTACACCTTC
CASSLDLGTRIYGYTF
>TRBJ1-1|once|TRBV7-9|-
TGTGCCAGCACCCCTGGGGCAGTAAACACTGAAGCTTTCTTT
CASTPGAVNTEAFF
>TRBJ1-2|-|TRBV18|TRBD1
TGTGCCAGCTCAGTTCAGGGGGCGCTTGGCTACACCTTC
CASSVQGALGYTF
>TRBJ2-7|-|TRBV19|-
TGTGCCAGCCAAGCCCGGGACAACTACGAGCAGTACTTC
CASQARDNYEQYF
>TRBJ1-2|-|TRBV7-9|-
TGTGCCAGCAGCCCCCAACTAGCTTCGCGAAGGCCGTTC
CASSPQLASRRPF
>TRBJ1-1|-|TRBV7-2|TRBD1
TGTGCCAGCAGTCCCGGGACAGGGCTCGGGGTTGAAGCTTTCTTT
CASSPGTGLGVEAFF
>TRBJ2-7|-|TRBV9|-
TGTGCCAGCAGCGAGGGGGGGGCCCTTTTCCCCTACGAGCAGTACTTC
CASSEGGALFPYEQYF
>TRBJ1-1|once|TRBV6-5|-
TGTGCCAGCAGTTATCGGGCCTTGAACACTGAAGCTTTCTTT
CASSYRALNTEAFF
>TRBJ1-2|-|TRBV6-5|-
TGTGCCAGCAGTAGGACAACTAACTATGGCTACACCTTC
CASSRTTNYGYTF
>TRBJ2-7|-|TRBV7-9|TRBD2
TGTGCCAGCAGGCGGGAGCCCTACGAGCAGTACTTC
CASRREPYEQYF
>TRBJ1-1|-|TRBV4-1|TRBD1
TGCGCCAGCAGCCAAGAGACAGGGGGCATGAGAACTGAAGCTTTCTTT
CASSQETGGMRTEAFF
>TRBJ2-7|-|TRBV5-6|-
TGTGCCAGCAGGCGGGGTGGCGAGCAGTACTTC
CASRRGGEQYF
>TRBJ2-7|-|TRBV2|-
TGTGCCAGCAGTGAAGGGGGCGAGCAGTACTTC
CASSEGGEQYF
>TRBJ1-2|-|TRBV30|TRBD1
TGTGCCTGGAACCATCCTACGACAGGGGGCAGGGGCTACACCTTC
CAWNHPTTGGRGYTF
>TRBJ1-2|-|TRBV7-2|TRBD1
TGTGCCAGCAGTCCCGGCCCGACAGGGGTTGGGGACTATGGCTACACCTTC
CASSPGPTGVGDYGYTF
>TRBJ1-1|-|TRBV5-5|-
TGTGCCAGCAGCTTGGGTCTTCGTTTGAACACTGAAGCTTTCTTT
CASSLGLRLNTEAFF
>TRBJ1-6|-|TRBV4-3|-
TGCGCCAGCAGCCAGGGATTCAGATCACCCCTCCACTTT
CASSQGFRSPLHF
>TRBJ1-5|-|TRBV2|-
TGTGCCAGCAGTGAACTAATAGGTAGCAATCAGCCCCAGCATTTT
CASSELIGSNQPQHF
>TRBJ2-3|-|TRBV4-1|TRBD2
TGCGCCAGCAGCCAGAACCCTAGCGGGATCACAGATACGCAGTATTTT
CASSQNPSGITDTQYF
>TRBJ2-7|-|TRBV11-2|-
TGTGCCAGCACCCGGGGGTTGAACTACGAGCAGTACTTC
CASTRGLNYEQYF